This T cell receptor beta chain was captured in a study of shared clonotypes between healthy human individuals. Sorted-subset replicate PCRs used 200 ng DNA, some 30,000 T cell genomes. Profiled with immunoSEQ multiplex PCR; TCRdb holds only in-frame clones, not every one. The profile covers 2 million or so clones, with 85% to 95% appearing a single time and 0.1% to 0.15% taken by the ten largest. Germline CDR1 SGHRS, CDR2 YFSETQ. This CDR3 contains 15 residues. V was clipped by 0 bases and J by 0 bases, with 7 bases between them. Remarks on this clone: Other DNA variants within this sample encode the same CDR3.

The rearrangement uses TRBV5-1 and TRBJ2-4; D is undetermined. Sample: naive CD4+ T cells sorted from blood. Subset indicated: CD45RA+ positively selected. The TCR comes from a young man in good health. CDR3 DNA sequence: TGCGCCAGCAGCTTGGTCGGGTTAGCCAAAAACATTCAGTACTTC. Translation gives CASSLVGLAKNIQYF. Full variable domain (missing parts from reference TRBV5-1 and TRBJ2-4): KAGVTQTPRYLIKTRGQQVTLSCSPISGHRSVSWYQQTPGQGLQFLFEYFSETQRNKGNFPGRFSGRQFSNSRSEMNVSTLELGDSALYLCASSLVGLAKNIQYFGAGTRLSVL.